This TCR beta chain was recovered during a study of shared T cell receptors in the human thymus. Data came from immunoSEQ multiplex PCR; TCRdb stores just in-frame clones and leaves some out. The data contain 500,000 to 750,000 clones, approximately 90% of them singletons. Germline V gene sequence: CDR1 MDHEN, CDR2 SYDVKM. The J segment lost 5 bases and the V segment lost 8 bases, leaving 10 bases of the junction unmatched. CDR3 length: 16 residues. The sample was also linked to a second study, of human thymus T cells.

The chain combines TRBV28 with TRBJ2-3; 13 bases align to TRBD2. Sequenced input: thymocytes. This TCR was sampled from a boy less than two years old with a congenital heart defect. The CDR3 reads CASSPGLAGDEDTQYF. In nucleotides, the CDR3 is TGTGCCAGCTCCCCAGGACTAGCGGGAGACGAAGATACGCAGTATTTT.